This T cell receptor beta chain was recorded in a study of T cells in Graves' hyperthyroidism and ophthalmopathy. Germline CDR1 is MGHRA and CDR2 is YSYEKL. CDR3 length: 16 amino acids. Trimming took 0 bases from V and 2 from J, leaving 11 bases between them. Amplified TCR beta CDR3 regions came from RNA transcripts. An initial round of RT-PCR targeting the TCR CDR3 relied on the HTBI primer set. TCRdb ran MiXCR on the multiplex PCR reads and lists one entry per CDR3 protein. Here the sample spans about 600,000 distinct CDR3 sequences, approximately 14% being singletons. Study-wide results and limits: With a median lead of about 6.9 months before onset, the model predicted ophthalmopathy.

Every diagnosis used clinical symptoms, serum thyroxine and TRAb, thyroid ultrasound and orbital computed tomography. This clonotype has more than one count but fewer than ten. The antigen remains unidentified. The rearrangement links TRBV4-1 to TRBJ1-3, with a tentative D call TRBD1 (6 bases). This clonotype originated in a woman between 18 and 29 years old with Graves' ophthalmopathy. Sequenced: blood. The CDR3 DNA sequence: TGCGCCAGCAGCCAAGATGGGGAGGGGGCTGGAAACACCATATATTTT. It specifies CASSQDGEGAGNTIYF.